This TCR beta chain was captured by sequencing in a study of a mutant IDH1 vaccine in newly diagnosed glioma. Turning to the study itself: The sex distribution of treated patients was around 60% male and approximately 40% female, with a mean age of roughly 40 years. Most had both radiotherapy and temozolomide beforehand; others had only one.

Overall study findings and caveats: A vaccine-induced immune response developed in about 93% of the patients.

The V end was cut by 8 bases, the J end by 5 bases, with 12 bases between. The germline CDR1 and CDR2 sequences are SGHAT and FQNNGV. CDR3 length: 12 residues. TCRdb's table, derived via immunoSEQ multiplex PCR, lists solely in-frame clones and lacks some. The data show about 64,000 clones, roughly four fifths seen once. Time point: week 35, safety follow-up. Each dose delivered 300 ug of mutant IDH1 20-mer peptide subcutaneously with imiquimod. Donors' newly diagnosed IDH1-mutant WHO grade 3 or 4 astrocytomas lacked nuclear ATRX. This clone has just one count. Its target is unknown. The input for sequencing was PBMCs, taken from a glioma patient whose treatment included an IDH1 peptide vaccine. The receptor was derived from a man aged 45-65 years with glioma. V is TRBV11-2 and J is TRBJ2-5; either TRBD1 or TRBD2 may fit D (6 bases each). CDR3 in DNA: TGTGCCAGCTCGCAGGGGAGGGAGACCCAGTACTTC. Its protein product is CASSQGRETQYF.